This note documents a single T cell receptor beta chain sequence. As yet, its antigen is unknown. Patients chosen for sequencing had shown CD8+CD57+ cell expansion by flow cytometry. No patient had been given any therapy when blood was sampled. These data come from a study of CD8+CD57+ T cells in acquired aplastic anemia. Study summary: Isolated CD4+ and CD8+ cells, once sorted, yielded DNA averaging about 3.2 ug.

The CDR3 has 12 amino acids. Trimming stripped 2 bases from V and 2 bases from J, with 6 bases between. CDR1 is DFQATT and CDR2 is SNEGSKA in the germline V gene (reference sequence). Study-level points and caveats: Patients and controls had CD8+ Simpson's diversity values that were not significantly distinct. The study identified about 30 CD8+ CDR3 sequences shared by patients and controls.

Template material for TCR beta VDJ and CDR3 profiling consisted of genomic DNA. TCRdb called the reads again in MiXCR, with one record for every CDR3 protein. The repertoire has more than 150,000 distinct CDR3 sequences, around 50% of them found once; the top ten carry under 15%. The V call is TRBV20-1, the J call TRBJ2-5; the D gene is possibly TRBD1 (5 bases). Specimen: sorted CD4+, CD8+, or CD8+CD57+ T cells (not recorded which) from PBMCs. The clonotype comes from a human donor with aplastic anemia. The CDR3 protein is CSARRQQETQYF. The CDR3 nucleotides read TGCAGTGCTAGACGACAGCAAGAGACCCAGTACTTC.